The present T cell receptor (beta chain) was sequenced within a study of cytomegalovirus exposure and HLA in healthy donors. Primers included in the PCR were 60 Vbeta and 13 Jbeta primers. Profiling relied on immunoSEQ multiplex PCR, and the TCRdb table lists in-frame clones only, not all of them. This sample carries approximately 120,000 clones, about 85% of them seen once, and the ten largest clones take roughly 4%. This clone was counted once. The CDR3 has 14 residues. V was clipped by 5 bases and J by 6 bases; unmatched bases: 7. CDR1 SGHTA and CDR2 FQGNSA come from the germline V gene. The V gene is TRBV7-2, the J gene TRBJ2-1, with 7 bases aligning to TRBD2. The sequenced sample was PBMCs. The clonotype originates from a man between 18 and 35 years old in good health and CMV-seropositive. DNA for the CDR3: TGTGCCAGCAGCGTGATCCGGACTAGCAATGAGCAGTTCTTC. It encodes CASSVIRTSNEQFF.